Listed here are 20 T cell receptor beta chains from one sample, sequenced in a study of T cell repertoires in cytomegalovirus infection. These receptors have no known antigen. TCRdb fed the reads into MiXCR, producing one record per CDR3 protein. The sample shows hundreds of thousands of distinct CDR3 sequences, just under 30% of them seen only once. Sequencing was performed on cultured PBMCs, taken from culture after CMV antigen stimulation. The receptors were sampled from a human donor in good health (CMV status not recorded). Some clones in this sample may be carry-over from other donors' samples.

In its sample, this clonotype was seen many times. The genes are TRBV25-1 and TRBJ1-2; 8 nucleotides align to TRBD1. This CDR3 region has 14 residues. Germline lookup yields CDR1 MGHDK and CDR2 SYGVNS. V trimming: 3 bases; J trimming: 7 bases; junction bases outside the gene matches: 7. The CDR3 reads CASSERNRGVGYTF. Here the CDR3 DNA reads TGTGCCAGCAGTGAGCGAAACAGGGGGGTTGGCTACACCTTC.

The chain uses TRBV7-9 and TRBJ2-5; TRBD1 matches at 8 bases. CDR1 is SEHNR, CDR2 FQNEAQ, per germline (reference sequence). CDR3 length: 15 residues. V lost 3 bases to trimming and J lost 5 bases; unmatched junction nucleotides: 8. The CDR3: CASSFPRTGRETQYF. The CDR3 DNA reads TGTGCCAGCAGCTTTCCCCGGACAGGGAGGGAGACCCAGTACTTC.

This clonotype was seen at least ten times. V is TRBV7-2 and J is TRBJ2-3, with D possibly being TRBD2 (5 bases). With 3 bases removed from V and 3 bases from J, the gap between germline ends came to 10 bases. The CDR3 length is 14 residues. Germline CDR1 SGHTA, CDR2 FQGNSA. As DNA, the CDR3 is TGTGCCAGCAGCTTTGTTAGCGCGACAGATACGCAGTATTTT. The encoded protein is CASSFVSATDTQYF.

The chain employs TRBV27 and TRBJ1-2; D not certain. CDR1 and CDR2 (germline): MNHEY, SMNVEV (reference sequence). The CDR3 runs to 16 residues. Trimming stripped 4 bases from V and 4 bases from J, with 19 bases between. The CDR3 sequence is CASSSTGWQDPYGYTF. Here the CDR3 DNA reads TGTGCCAGCAGTTCCACTGGTTGGCAGGATCCCTATGGCTACACCTTC.

This clonotype came up a few times. The rearrangement links TRBV2 to TRBJ2-7; TRBD2 might be the D (6 bases). Per germline, CDR1 SNHLY and CDR2 FYNNEI. V lost 4 bases to trimming and J lost 4 bases, with 17 bases between them. The CDR3 spans 15 residues. The chain's CDR3 is CASSGGTAGLYEQYF. In nucleotides, the CDR3 is TGTGCCAGCAGTGGCGGGACCGCCGGACTGTACGAGCAGTACTTC.

The chain uses TRBV20-1 and TRBJ2-1, with 8 bases fitting TRBD2. Trimming at V came to 5 bases and at J to 4 bases, leaving 7 bases not matched to a gene. The CDR3 is made up of 14 amino acids. From germline, CDR1 is DFQATT and CDR2 SNEGSKA (reference sequence). Written as DNA, the CDR3 is TGCAGTGCTTTCCCCAGCGGGAGTTACAATGAGCAGTTCTTC. This codes for CSAFPSGSYNEQFF.

This chain links TRBV11-1 with TRBJ1-2; maybe TRBD1 (6 bases). Germline CDR1 SGHAT, CDR2 FQDESV (reference sequence). The CDR3 spans 15 residues. The germline V and J ends were trimmed by 1 base and 7 bases, with 16 bases remaining between them. CDR3 nucleotides: TGTGCCAGCAGCTTAGGCCCGGGGGCAATCGTTGGCTACACCTTC. It translates to CASSLGPGAIVGYTF.

This clonotype appeared a few times. The rearrangement links TRBV7-2 to TRBJ1-6, with D hard to call. In germline, CDR1 is SGHTA, CDR2 FQGNSA. The V and J ends lost 1 base and 4 bases respectively, with 8 bases between them. CDR3 length: 15 amino acids. CDR3 loop: CASSLVADYNSPLHF. CDR3 nucleotides: TGTGCCAGCAGCTTAGTGGCAGATTATAATTCACCCCTCCACTTT.

Only a few counts were recorded for this clonotype. The chain uses TRBV7-2 and TRBJ1-1, with a possible D match to TRBD1 (6 bases). CDR3 size: 15 residues. The V gene's germline CDR1 is SGHTA and CDR2 FQGNSA. V was clipped by 5 bases and J by 1 base, with 14 bases between them. The CDR3 DNA reads TGTGCCAGCAGCCGAGCAGGGGTGGGGAACACTGAAGCTTTCTTT. It encodes CASSRAGVGNTEAFF.

J is TRBJ2-3 and V is TRBV27, with D possibly being TRBD2 (6 bases). The CDR3 is 17 amino acids. CDR1 is MNHEY, CDR2 SMNVEV, per germline (reference sequence). Trimming left V 5 bases short and J 2 bases short, with 20 bases between. The CDR3 sequence is CASSPPMGRGITDTQYF. The DNA for the CDR3 is TGTGCCAGCAGTCCCCCCATGGGGCGGGGAATCACAGATACGCAGTATTTT.

The sample holds a few counts of this clonotype. The V call is TRBV6-2 or TRBV6-3, the J call TRBJ2-1; D call uncertain. CDR1 is MNHEY and CDR2 is SVGEGT in the germline V gene. Trimming removed 3 bases from V and 4 bases from J, with 10 bases in between. The CDR3 contains 14 residues. The CDR3 nucleotides read TGTGCCAGCAGTTATGCCCGCGCGTACAATGAGCAGTTCTTC. The encoded protein is CASSYARAYNEQFF.

This clonotype was found a few times. The genes are TRBV7-2 and TRBJ2-3; no reliable D call. The V gene lost 7 bases and the J gene lost 2 bases, with 16 bases spanning the gap. The CDR3 totals 15 residues. Germline values: CDR1 SGHTA, CDR2 FQGNSA. The CDR3 nucleotides read TGTGCCAGCATGAGGACGGCTTATCTCACAGATACGCAGTATTTT. Encoded protein: CASMRTAYLTDTQYF.

This chain connects TRBV4-2 to TRBJ1-3; no firm D call. Germline V gene data show CDR1 as LGHNA and CDR2 as YNFKEQ. The CDR3 sequence is 16 residues long. V lost 4 bases and J lost 3, with 16 bases in between. The CDR3 nucleotides read TGTGCCAGCAGCCGAGACGGAGATCTCGGTGGAAACACCATATATTTT. Encoded protein: CASSRDGDLGGNTIYF.

A few counts support this clonotype. V usage is TRBV20-1 and J usage is TRBJ2-7, with D hard to call. CDR3 length equals 11 residues. The V and J ends lost 5 bases and 2 bases respectively, with 7 bases between them. Germline lookup yields CDR1 DFQATT and CDR2 SNEGSKA (reference sequence). For the CDR3, the DNA is TGCAGTGCTCGCAGTACCTACGAGCAGTACTTC. Protein: CSARSTYEQYF.

V gene TRBV14 combines with J gene TRBJ2-7; D remains unclear. Germline-derived CDR1 and CDR2 are SGHDN and FVKESK. V was clipped by 0 bases and J by 2 bases, with 8 bases between them. The CDR3 covers 14 residues. The CDR3: CASSQDPAPYEQYF. CDR3 in DNA: TGTGCCAGCAGCCAAGATCCCGCCCCCTACGAGCAGTACTTC. The entire variable domain, with the rest obtained from reference TRBV14 and TRBJ2-7, is as follows: EAGVTQFPSHSVIEKGQTVTLRCDPISGHDNLYWYRRVMGKEIKFLLHFVKESKQDESGMPNNRFLAERTGGTYSTLKVQPAELEDSGVYFCASSQDPAPYEQYFGPGTRLTVT.

The table lists this clonotype with a few counts. V is TRBV20-1 and J is TRBJ2-2; no definite D call. The CDR3 sequence is 15 residues long. Germline V CDR1 and CDR2: DFQATT, SNEGSKA (reference sequence). V was pared by 0 bases and J by 3 bases, with 11 bases between. The CDR3 nucleotides are TGCAGTGCTAGAGATCCCGGGTGGGACACCGGGGAGCTGTTTTTT. This gives the protein CSARDPGWDTGELFF.

This chain links TRBV4-1 with TRBJ1-2, with 10 bases fitting TRBD1. CDR1 and CDR2 from the germline V gene are MGHRA and YSYEKL. The V gene end was trimmed by 5 bases and the J gene end by 7 bases; junction bases not matched to a gene: 10. This CDR3 is 15 amino acids long. CDR3 nucleotide sequence: TGCGCCAGCAGCGGCCGGGACAGGGGACGCGTTGGCTACACCTTC. This encodes CASSGRDRGRVGYTF.

The V gene is TRBV27, the J gene TRBJ1-1; 8 nucleotides match TRBD1. The CDR3 is 16 residues long. The V gene end was trimmed by 6 bases and the J gene end by 4 bases; junction bases not matched to a gene: 13. CDR1 and CDR2 (germline): MNHEY, SMNVEV (reference sequence). This CDR3 reads CASRPRTGLNATEAFF. DNA for the CDR3: TGTGCCAGCAGGCCCCGGACAGGGTTGAACGCCACTGAAGCTTTCTTT.

There are a few counts of this clonotype. The gene calls are TRBV6-6 and TRBJ2-7; D ambiguous. The CDR3 contains 11 residues. The germline V and J ends were trimmed by 7 bases and 3 bases, with 7 bases remaining between them. Germline CDR1 reads MNHNY; CDR2 reads SVGAGI (reference sequence). The CDR3 here is CASTLGYEQYF. The DNA for the CDR3 is TGTGCCAGCACCCTAGGCTACGAGCAGTACTTC.

The chain is built from TRBV10-3 and TRBJ1-2; TRBD1 matches 8 bases. CDR1 is ENHRY, CDR2 SYGVKD, per germline. With V trimmed by 7 bases and J by 4 bases, 5 bases remained unmatched. This CDR3 contains 13 residues. CDR3: CAITTTGGYGYTF. DNA of the CDR3: TGTGCCATCACCACCACAGGGGGCTATGGCTACACCTTC.